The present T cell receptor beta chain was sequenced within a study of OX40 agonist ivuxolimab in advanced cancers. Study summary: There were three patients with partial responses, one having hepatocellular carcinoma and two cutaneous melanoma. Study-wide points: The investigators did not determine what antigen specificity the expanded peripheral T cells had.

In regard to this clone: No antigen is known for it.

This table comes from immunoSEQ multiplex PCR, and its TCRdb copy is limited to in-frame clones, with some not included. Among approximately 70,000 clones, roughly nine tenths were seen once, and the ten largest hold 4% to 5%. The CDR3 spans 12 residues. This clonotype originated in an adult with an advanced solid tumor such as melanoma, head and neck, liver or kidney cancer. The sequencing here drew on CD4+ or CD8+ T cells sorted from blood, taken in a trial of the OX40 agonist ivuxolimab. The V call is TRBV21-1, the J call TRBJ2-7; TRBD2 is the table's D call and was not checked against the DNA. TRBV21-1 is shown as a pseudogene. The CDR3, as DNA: TGTGCCAGCAGAACCAACGGGAAAGAGCAGTACTTC. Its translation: CASRTNGKEQYF.